Sequencing of this T cell receptor (beta chain) was carried out in a study of naive and memory T cell subsets. Study-level results: Over 85% of naive TCR sequences appeared only once, unlike memory subsets.

Germline-derived CDR1 and CDR2 are DFQATT and SNEGSKA (reference sequence). The J segment lost 6 bases and the V segment lost 5 bases, leaving 12 bases of the junction unmatched. This CDR3 has 15 residues. The table lists this clonotype with a few counts. The target antigen is unknown. Cells stained for CD3, CD4, CD8, CD45RA and CD27 were sorted into four subsets. Two oligonucleotides, mixed equimolar, formed the beta constant-region primer covering TRBC1 and TRBC2. Ligation attached a single-stranded oligonucleotide with a 12-nucleotide UMI and the SP2 primer to the cDNA 3' end. TCRdb passed the UMI-ligation and nested PCR reads through MiXCR, listing each CDR3 protein once. The repertoire holds under 100,000 distinct CDR3 sequences, with over 7% as singletons.

This TCR was sampled from a human donor in good health. Input material: central memory CD4+ T cells from blood. The chain links TRBV20-1 to TRBJ2-7; 11 nucleotides line up with TRBD2. CDR3 DNA: TGCAGTGCTCAGGGGGTACTAGCGGGAGTCTCCGAGCAGTACTTC. Translated: CSAQGVLAGVSEQYF.